The rows below give T cell receptor beta chains drawn from one sample of a study of T cell repertoires in cytomegalovirus infection. In TCRdb, the reads were re-called with MiXCR into one record per CDR3 protein. The sample has hundreds of thousands of distinct CDR3 sequences; around a sixth are singletons. Sequenced input: PBMCs. Receptors originate from a human donor in good health (CMV status not recorded). Some clones in this sample may be carry-over from other donors' samples. The CDR3 runs from the conserved cysteine through the conserved F or W. The D gene is left open where the match is weak. Clone size is stated in some rows and not others, as once, few, many or a class when expanded.

V gene: TRBV6-2/TRBV6-3
D gene: TRBD2
clone size: .
J gene: TRBJ2-1
CDR3 protein: CASDLGGDYNEQFF
CDR3 DNA: TGTGCCAGCGACTTGGGGGGGGACTACAATGAGCAGTTCTTC

V gene: TRBV4-2
D gene: TRBD1
clone size: few
J gene: TRBJ1-2
CDR3 protein: CASSPPGQNYGYTF
CDR3 DNA: TGTGCCAGCAGCCCGCCGGGACAGAACTATGGCTACACCTTC

V gene: TRBV6-1
D gene: .
clone size: .
J gene: TRBJ1-5
CDR3 protein: CASSDQYRSNQPQHF
CDR3 DNA: TGTGCCAGCAGTGATCAGTACAGGAGCAATCAGCCCCAGCATTTT

V gene: TRBV2
D gene: TRBD2
clone size: .
J gene: TRBJ2-1
CDR3 protein: CASSETAGGPYNEQFF
CDR3 DNA: TGTGCCAGCAGTGAAACCGCGGGGGGGCCTTACAATGAGCAGTTCTTC

V gene: TRBV6-1
D gene: .
clone size: many
J gene: TRBJ2-7
CDR3 protein: CASSEKGHHYEQYF
CDR3 DNA: TGTGCCAGCAGTGAAAAGGGACACCATTACGAGCAGTACTTC

V gene: TRBV10-2
D gene: .
clone size: few
J gene: TRBJ1-1
CDR3 protein: CASSEGAFGTEAFF
CDR3 DNA: TGCGCCAGCAGTGAGGGGGCTTTCGGCACTGAAGCTTTCTTT

V gene: TRBV7-9
D gene: .
clone size: many
J gene: TRBJ2-1
CDR3 protein: CASSLDLVRNEQFF
CDR3 DNA: TGTGCCAGCAGCTTAGATCTTGTGCGCAATGAGCAGTTCTTC

V gene: TRBV20-1
D gene: .
clone size: .
J gene: TRBJ2-1
CDR3 protein: CSARLYVHEQFF
CDR3 DNA: TGCAGTGCTAGATTGTACGTACATGAGCAGTTCTTC

V gene: TRBV7-2
D gene: .
clone size: few
J gene: TRBJ2-7
CDR3 protein: CASSLSQGSPYEQYF
CDR3 DNA: TGTGCCAGCAGCTTATCTCAGGGATCCCCCTACGAGCAGTACTTC

V gene: TRBV7-9
D gene: .
clone size: few
J gene: TRBJ2-1
CDR3 protein: CASSHLGEGAGNEQFF
CDR3 DNA: TGTGCCAGCAGCCACCTGGGGGAGGGGGCGGGGAATGAGCAGTTCTTC

V gene: TRBV6-1
D gene: TRBD1
clone size: many
J gene: TRBJ2-1
CDR3 protein: CASSEGQGLFWNNEQFF
CDR3 DNA: TGTGCCAGCAGTGAGGGACAGGGCCTCTTTTGGAACAATGAGCAGTTCTTC

V gene: TRBV7-2
D gene: TRBD1
clone size: many
J gene: TRBJ1-4
CDR3 protein: CASSPDQQGVNEKLFF
CDR3 DNA: TGTGCCAGCAGCCCAGACCAACAGGGGGTTAATGAAAAACTGTTTTTT

V gene: TRBV12-3/TRBV12-4
D gene: .
clone size: many
J gene: TRBJ2-2
CDR3 protein: CASSFPEANTGELFF
CDR3 DNA: TGTGCCAGCAGTTTCCCTGAGGCAAACACCGGGGAGCTGTTTTTT